Below, 20 T cell receptor beta chains from the same sample are listed, as sequenced in a study of cytomegalovirus exposure and HLA in healthy donors. PCR amplification relied on 60 Vbeta primers (plus 13 Jbeta primers). Clones were sequenced by immunoSEQ multiplex PCR, and TCRdb holds only the in-frame ones, with some missing. The sample comprises about 160,000 clones, 70% to 80% of which are singletons, and roughly 10% rests with the top ten. Material: PBMCs. The receptors were sampled from a man aged 18 to 30 in good health and CMV-seropositive.

V is TRBV30 and J is TRBJ1-2; the match to TRBD1 covers 10 bases. The CDR3 totals 14 residues. Trimming removed 0 bases from V and 8 bases from J; junction bases left unmatched: 6. Germline CDR1 and CDR2: GTSNPN and SVGIG (reference sequence). The CDR3, as DNA: TGTGCCTGGAGTGTACAAGGGACAGGGGAGGGCTACACCTTC. Translating gives CAWSVQGTGEGYTF.

CDR3 sequence: CAISERGTNEKLFF. CDR3 sequence (DNA): TGTGCCATCAGTGAACGGGGAACTAATGAAAAACTGTTTTTT. The chain joins TRBV10-3 to TRBJ1-4; D gene uncertain. The CDR3 contains 14 residues. CDR1 and CDR2 from the germline V gene are ENHRY and SYGVKD. The V gene lost 3 bases and the J gene lost 1 base, with 6 bases spanning the gap.

The rearrangement uses TRBV29-1 and TRBJ1-2; 8 positions agree with TRBD1. The CDR3 has 12 residues. J lost 6 bases, V lost 5 bases, and 5 bases had no gene match. Germline V gene sequence: CDR1 SQVTM, CDR2 ANQGSEA. Here the CDR3 DNA reads TGCAGCGTTCCTGGACAGGGAGATGGCTACACCTTC. Protein product: CSVPGQGDGYTF.

This chain links TRBV5-4 with TRBJ2-2; the D gene is possibly TRBD1 (6 bases). Trimming cost V 2 bases and J 2 bases, with 10 bases left between them. The CDR3 totals 15 residues. Per germline, CDR1 SGHNT and CDR2 YYREEE (reference sequence). In nucleotides, the CDR3 is TGTGCCAGCAGCTTCCCGGGACAAAACACCGGGGAGCTGTTTTTT. Encoded protein: CASSFPGQNTGELFF.

The V call is TRBV30, the J call TRBJ2-7, with unresolved D. Germline CDR1 reads GTSNPN; CDR2 reads SVGIG (reference sequence). Trimming cost V 1 base and J 0 bases, with 10 bases left between them. The CDR3 spans 14 residues. CDR3 sequence (DNA): TGTGCCTGGAGTGAACAGAGAAGCTCCTACGAGCAGTACTTC. Amino acids: CAWSEQRSSYEQYF.

The genes are TRBV6-5 and TRBJ1-3; weak D call: TRBD1 (6 bases). The CDR3 extends over 16 amino acids. With 2 bases removed from V and 0 bases from J, the gap between germline ends came to 11 bases. In germline, CDR1 is MNHEY, CDR2 SVGAGI. CDR3 sequence (DNA): TGTGCCAGCAGTTACGGGACAATGCTCTCTGGAAACACCATATATTTT. This encodes CASSYGTMLSGNTIYF.

The CDR3 sequence is CASSLALSGGNTGELFF. CDR3 bases: TGCGCCAGCAGCTTGGCCCTCAGCGGGGGAAACACCGGGGAGCTGTTTTTT. The V call is TRBV5-1, the J call TRBJ2-2; 8 bases line up with TRBD2. Per the germline V gene, CDR1 is SGHRS and CDR2 is YFSETQ. The CDR3 sequence is 17 residues long. The V gene end was trimmed by 0 bases and the J gene end by 2 bases; junction bases not matched to a gene: 6.

This clone came up once. This chain uses TRBV5-6 with TRBJ2-6; D is unresolved. This CDR3 has 15 amino acids. The V gene lost 4 bases and the J gene lost 0 bases, with 8 bases spanning the gap. In germline, CDR1 is SGHDT, CDR2 YYEEEE. CDR3 region: CASSLWHSGANVLTF. CDR3 DNA sequence: TGTGCCAGCAGCCTCTGGCACTCTGGGGCCAACGTCCTGACTTTC.

The rearrangement links TRBV5-1 to TRBJ2-7; no clear D. Germline loops: CDR1 SGHRS, CDR2 YFSETQ. Trimming cost V 4 bases and J 1 base, with 3 bases left between them. The CDR3 is 11 amino acids. As DNA, the CDR3 is TGCGCCAGCAGCCCATCCTACGAGCAGTACTTC. It yields the protein CASSPSYEQYF.

The V gene is TRBV4-1, the J gene TRBJ1-5, with 7 bases identical to TRBD1. CDR1 and CDR2 from the germline V gene are MGHRA and YSYEKL. V lost 1 base to trimming and J lost 8 bases; unmatched junction nucleotides: 8. The CDR3 contains 15 residues. The CDR3 region has the DNA TGCGCCAGCAGCCAAGTAGGGGGCCGGGGAGAGCCCCAGCATTTT. This codes for CASSQVGGRGEPQHF.

The chain couples TRBV9 to TRBJ1-1, with D tentatively TRBD1 (6 bases). Germline CDR1 and CDR2: SGDLS and YYNGEE. The CDR3 runs to 14 residues. V lost 7 bases and J lost 6, with 19 bases in between. In DNA form, the CDR3 reads TGTGCCAGCCGCCAGGGGCCAGGTGAACCTGAAGCTTTCTTT. The encoded protein is CASRQGPGEPEAFF.

The V and J genes are TRBV29-1 and TRBJ2-7; 8 bases are a match to TRBD1. Germline assignment: CDR1 SQVTM and CDR2 ANQGSEA. The ends lost 3 bases at V and 3 bases at J; junction bases unmatched: 10. The CDR3 has 15 residues. The CDR3 sequence: CSVEEPTGVVYEQYF. CDR3 in DNA: TGCAGCGTTGAGGAACCGACAGGGGTTGTCTACGAGCAGTACTTC.

The V and J genes are TRBV6-5 and TRBJ1-6; 7 bases map to TRBD1. CDR1 and CDR2 (germline): MNHEY, SVGAGI. This CDR3 spans 15 amino acids. V dropped 0 bases and J dropped 14; count of bases not matched to a gene: 10. This chain's CDR3 is CASSYSPTGSPTLHF. CDR3 DNA sequence: TGTGCCAGCAGTTACTCCCCGACAGGGAGCCCTACCCTCCACTTT.

The V call is TRBV4-1, the J call TRBJ2-7; tentative D call: TRBD2 (6 bases). The CDR3 is made up of 14 amino acids. Trimming pared 0 bases from V and 5 bases from J, leaving 11 bases between. Germline lookup yields CDR1 MGHRA and CDR2 YSYEKL. The DNA of the CDR3 is TGCGCCAGCAGCCAAGAGCGGGGTACCCACGAGCAGTACTTC. Protein product: CASSQERGTHEQYF.

The chain joins TRBV2 to TRBJ1-4, with TRBD1 matching over 8 bases. The length of the CDR3 is 15 residues. Germline lookup yields CDR1 SNHLY and CDR2 FYNNEI. V lost 6 bases and J lost 0; bases outside the gene matches: 3. The CDR3 DNA reads TGTGCCAGCAGGACAGGGGACGCAACTAATGAAAAACTGTTTTTT. Protein sequence: CASRTGDATNEKLFF. The full variable domain, with the rest looked up from reference TRBV2 and TRBJ1-4, is EPEVTQTPSHQVTQMGQEVILRCVPISNHLYFYWYRQILGQKVEFLVSFYNNEISEKSEIFDDQFSVERPDGSNFTLKIRSTKLEDSAMYFCASRTGDATNEKLFFGSGTQLSVL.

Remarks on this clone: The junction differs from germline at one of its ends, possibly a read error. This sequence joins TRBV2 and TRBJ2-4, with 7 nucleotides matching TRBD1. Germline assignment: CDR1 SNHLY and CDR2 FYNNEI. There are 13 residues in the CDR3. The CDR3 DNA reads as TGTGCCAGTGCTGACAGGGTCCAAAACAGTCAGTACTTC. Its protein product is CASADRVQNSQYF.

V usage is TRBV11-3 and J usage is TRBJ2-4; 7 bases fit TRBD1. In germline, CDR1 is SGHNT, CDR2 YENEEA. The ends lost 0 bases at V and 0 bases at J; junction bases unmatched: 14. This CDR3 is built from 20 residues. CDR3: CASSLDRGDRERLAKNIQYF. CDR3 in DNA: TGTGCCAGCAGCTTAGATCGAGGAGACAGGGAAAGGCTAGCCAAAAACATTCAGTACTTC.

The chain couples TRBV18 to TRBJ1-6, with D uncertain. The CDR3 is 13 amino acids. Trimming took 2 bases from V and 8 from J, leaving 7 bases between them. CDR1 is KGHSH, CDR2 LQKENI, per germline. DNA for the CDR3: TGTGCCAGCTCACCATACGGGGATTCACCCCTCCACTTT. As protein: CASSPYGDSPLHF.

This chain joins TRBV19 and TRBJ1-4; 11 bases align to TRBD1. V gave up 1 base and J gave up 0 bases; unmatched junction bases: 13. Germline CDR1 and CDR2: LNHDA and SQIVND (reference sequence). There are 21 residues in the CDR3. CDR3 coding DNA: TGTGCCAGTAGTATAGGGACAGGGGGCTTTCAAGACCATGCAACTAATGAAAAACTGTTTTTT. Its translation: CASSIGTGGFQDHATNEKLFF. The full variable domain, its missing parts supplied by reference TRBV19 and TRBJ1-4, is DGGITQSPKYLFRKEGQNVTLSCEQNLNHDAMYWYRQDPGQGLRLIYYSQIVNDFQKGDIAEGYSVSREKKESFPLTVTSAQKNPTAFYLCASSIGTGGFQDHATNEKLFFGSGTQLSVL.

The chain has TRBV19 and TRBJ1-6; 7 bases line up with TRBD1. Per the germline V gene, CDR1 is LNHDA and CDR2 is SQIVND (reference sequence). The CDR3 runs to 13 residues. After removal of 7 bases from V and 7 bases from J, the junction contained 4 bases not matched to a gene. As DNA, the CDR3 is TGTGCCAGTAATGTCAGGGGGAATTCACCCCTCCACTTT. Its protein is CASNVRGNSPLHF.